Listed here is a single T cell receptor (beta chain). The target of this receptor is not known. No quality values exist for individual bases; no much larger clone is one base distant. The CDR3, cysteine through phenylalanine, is 14 amino acids long. The read is trimmed to its CDR3 DNA, 42 bases read in frame from base 1. V drops 5 bases and J drops 10 bases, leaving 16 bases in between. From a lookup of the germline V gene, CDR1 and CDR2 are SGHDT and YYEEEE. The immunoSEQ Assay, a bias-controlled multiplex PCR, was used to amplify TCRbeta CDR3 regions from genomic DNA. The paper's processing steps were these. Within the assay, amplification of reference gene primers was used to estimate how many nucleated cells each sample contained. Sequence reads were collapsed and filtered to measure the absolute abundance of every unique TCRbeta CDR3 rearrangement. For each sample, productive Simpson clonality was calculated as the square root of Simpson's diversity index across productive rearrangements. The immuneACCESS repertoire file appears here via TCRdb, limited to in-frame rearrangements. These files lack a portion of the clones; in checked studies, under half of the deficit traces to unresolved V genes, and the cause of the others is not known. That table gives V, J and clone size, and the DNA gave D and trimming. This sample has 150,000 to 200,000 clones in its table, and about 80% of those were observed once. The ten largest account for roughly 6.4% of the sample.

The collaborating institutions used their own protocols to collect whole blood in K2EDTA tubes. For TCRbeta analysis, collaborator samples were shipped as frozen whole blood, as isolated PBMCs, or as DNA extracted from either sample type. The data were taken from a study of blood T cell repertoires in COVID-19 (dated by TCRdb to the early 2020s). With respect to the entire study: Samples covering the acute and convalescent phases of COVID-19 were provided by collaborators in the United States, Italy and Spain. The material from the prospective study consisted of cDNA or gDNA derived from T cells, B-cell-depleted T cells, or PBMCs. Deeply sampled blood TCRbeta repertoires from subjects exposed to, actively infected with, or recovered from COVID-19 were included in the dataset. The repertoires were released in a freely available public database meant as a resource for research on the immune response to SARS-CoV-2. The samples were drawn from two sources: the first 160 participants of the ongoing ImmuneRACE study, and 950 to 1,500 subjects contributed by 6 global collaborators. Nearly every sample came with metadata listing a de-identified subject ID, COVID-19 status, age in years and sex. Where available, HLA class I and class II types were taken from metadata supplied by the sample provider and were not determined by assay-based typing. What the study reported, not specific to this receptor: How much clinical and demographic metadata was included differed by source and by participant, and the metadata was provided uncurated.

The TCR originated in a man in his 60s with acute or convalescent COVID-19. Sequenced input: peripheral blood. The chain employs TRBV5-6 and TRBJ1-6, with the identity of the D gene unclear. The nucleotides read TGTGCCAGCAGTGGCGTTGGTTCAGGATCACCCCTCCACTTT. Its protein reads: CASSGVGSGSPLHF.